The next 27 T cell receptor beta chains were all read from a single sample in a study of response to subunit inactivated influenza vaccine. TCRdb re-analysed the RT-PCR reads in MiXCR, keeping a single row per CDR3 protein. The table records some 800,000 distinct CDR3 sequences, around 20% of them present only once. The sequencing used PBMCs from blood, collected about 5 days after vaccination. These receptors all come from a man aged 45-65 years who received an inactivated influenza vaccine.

V is TRBV15 and J is TRBJ2-7; D is uncertain. Trimming removed 0 bases from V and 2 bases from J, with 17 bases in between. This CDR3 is built from 17 residues. In germline, CDR1 is LNHNV, CDR2 YYDKDF (reference sequence). The CDR3 region has the DNA TGTGCCACCAGCAGAGATGTGGATTACACAGCCGCCTACGAGCAGTACTTC. Its protein product is CATSRDVDYTAAYEQYF.

The J gene is TRBJ1-3, the V gene TRBV25-1; a possible D gene is TRBD1 (6 bases). Germline-derived CDR1 and CDR2 are MGHDK and SYGVNS. Trimming stripped 4 bases from V and 0 bases from J, with 13 bases between. This CDR3 is built from 16 residues. The CDR3, as DNA: TGTGCCAGCAGTGGACTGACAGGAGGCTCTGGAAACACCATATATTTT. It specifies CASSGLTGGSGNTIYF.

The V and J genes are TRBV24-1 and TRBJ2-5; possibly TRBD1 for D (5 bases). Germline CDR1 KGHDR, CDR2 SFDVKD. Trimming removed 3 bases from V and 5 bases from J, with 18 bases in between. The CDR3 length is 16 residues. The CDR3 region has the DNA TGTGCCACCAGTGATCAAGGGATGGGGCCCGGGGAGACCCAGTACTTC. It encodes CATSDQGMGPGETQYF.

The V gene is TRBV6-5, the J gene TRBJ1-2; D perhaps matches TRBD1 (6 bases). This CDR3 region has 13 residues. From germline, CDR1 is MNHEY and CDR2 SVGAGI. V gave up 2 bases and J gave up 8 bases, with 12 bases separating them. The CDR3 loop is CASSYPDSGGYTF. CDR3 nucleotides: TGTGCCAGCAGTTACCCGGACAGCGGAGGCTACACCTTC.

V usage is TRBV2 and J usage is TRBJ1-2; 7 nucleotides match TRBD1. The germline gives CDR1 SNHLY, CDR2 FYNNEI. The J segment lost 7 bases and the V segment lost 11 bases, leaving 25 bases of the junction unmatched. CDR3 length equals 17 residues. The CDR3 region has the DNA TGTGCCTTCAGTACACAGGGGAGGGGGCATATAAGGGGTGGCTACACCTTC. It translates to CAFSTQGRGHIRGGYTF.

This chain uses TRBV20-1 with TRBJ2-4; D tentatively reads TRBD1 or TRBD2 (6 bases each). CDR1 DFQATT and CDR2 SNEGSKA come from the germline V gene (reference sequence). The CDR3 runs to 14 residues. The V end lost 1 base, the J end lost 8 bases, and 15 bases lay between the germline ends. The CDR3 DNA reads as TGCAGTGCTAGAGGCCAGGGGAGGATGGACATTCAGTACTTC. Translating gives CSARGQGRMDIQYF.

The J gene is TRBJ1-1, the V gene TRBV29-1; D perhaps matches TRBD1 (6 bases). CDR3 length: 14 residues. With 3 bases removed from V and 6 bases from J, the gap between germline ends came to 17 bases. Germline CDR1 SQVTM, CDR2 ANQGSEA. In DNA form, the CDR3 reads TGCAGCGTTGACTATGTTAGGGGGGACCCTGAAGCTTTCTTT. Its translation is CSVDYVRGDPEAFF.

This clonotype has a handful of counts. The gene calls are TRBV4-3 and TRBJ2-5; 8 bases agree with TRBD2. The J segment lost 4 bases and the V segment lost 0 bases, leaving 10 bases of the junction unmatched. Germline CDR1 LGHNA, CDR2 YSLEER. The CDR3 contains 17 residues. This CDR3 reads CASSQDPLVAGGETQYF. CDR3 sequence (DNA): TGCGCCAGCAGCCAAGATCCCCTGGTGGCGGGGGGAGAGACCCAGTACTTC.

There are many counts of this clonotype. The gene calls are TRBV5-1 and TRBJ2-1; the match to TRBD2 covers 11 bases. Germline V lookup: CDR1 SGHRS, CDR2 YFSETQ. The CDR3 sequence is 15 residues long. The V and J ends lost 4 bases and 6 bases, in that order; junction bases with no gene match: 6. CDR3 sequence reads: CASSLTSGSLNEQFF. Here the CDR3 DNA reads TGCGCCAGCAGCCTCACTAGCGGGAGCCTCAATGAGCAGTTCTTC.

This clonotype came up many times. The J gene is TRBJ2-5, the V gene TRBV29-1; perhaps TRBD1 as D (6 bases). Germline V gene sequence: CDR1 SQVTM, CDR2 ANQGSEA. This CDR3 spans 14 amino acids. The germline V and J ends were trimmed by 3 bases and 1 base, with 12 bases remaining between them. The CDR3 DNA reads TGCAGCGTTGAGGCAGGGGCCCCCCAAGAGACCCAGTACTTC. Its protein is CSVEAGAPQETQYF.

The V call is TRBV7-8, the J call TRBJ2-1; 7 bases line up with TRBD2. The V segment lost 5 bases and the J segment 4 bases; nucleotides outside the gene matches: 11. The CDR3 contains 16 residues. Germline V gene data show CDR1 as SGHVS and CDR2 as FQNEAQ. The CDR3 nucleotides read TGTGCCAGCAGCCACCAGAGGACTAGTACGTACAATGAGCAGTTCTTC. It specifies CASSHQRTSTYNEQFF.

This clonotype came up a few times. The chain joins TRBV20-1 to TRBJ2-7; 10 bases map to TRBD2. Trimming cost V 1 base and J 5 bases; bases outside gene matches: 8. This CDR3 is 15 amino acids long. The germline CDR1 and CDR2 sequences are DFQATT and SNEGSKA (reference sequence). The CDR3 DNA reads TGCAGTGCTAGAGTTCCTAGCGGGAGTTTCAACGAGCAGTACTTC. Translation: CSARVPSGSFNEQYF.

This clonotype was found a few times. DNA for the CDR3: TGTGCCAGCAGTTTAGCGGGGCCTGGGGCCAACGTCCTGACTTTC. Translation gives CASSLAGPGANVLTF. The rearrangement links TRBV12-3 or TRBV12-4 to TRBJ2-6; D might be TRBD1 (5 bases). Trimming stripped 0 bases from V and 2 bases from J, with 5 bases between. The CDR3 spans 15 residues.

This clonotype was seen only a few times. The V and J genes are TRBV6-5 and TRBJ2-3; 10 bases agree with TRBD2. The J segment lost 6 bases and the V segment lost 1 base, leaving 4 bases of the junction unmatched. CDR3 length: 15 amino acids. Germline values: CDR1 MNHEY, CDR2 SVGAGI. The CDR3 DNA reads as TGTGCCAGCAGTTACTTAACTAGCGGGATTGATACGCAGTATTTT. It is translated as CASSYLTSGIDTQYF.

The table lists this clonotype with many counts. The chain employs TRBV12-3 or TRBV12-4 and TRBJ2-3; 8 positions agree with TRBD2. The V gene end was trimmed by 2 bases and the J gene end by 5 bases; junction bases not matched to a gene: 9. This CDR3 is built from 16 residues. The chain's CDR3 is CASSLPPGRAGDTQYF. The CDR3 nucleotides are TGTGCCAGCAGTTTACCGCCCGGGAGGGCCGGAGATACGCAGTATTTT.

This clonotype has only a few counts. This chain joins TRBV5-1 and TRBJ1-4; D is possibly TRBD1 (6 bases). V lost 4 bases, J lost 0 bases, and 13 bases lay in between. The CDR3 consists of 16 residues. Germline V lookup: CDR1 SGHRS, CDR2 YFSETQ. CDR3 amino acids: CASSRAGAATNEKLFF. CDR3 DNA: TGCGCCAGCAGCCGTGCGGGGGCCGCAACTAATGAAAAACTGTTTTTT.

This clonotype has just one count. At one end, the junction sequence differs from germline, possibly due to a read error. V and J are TRBV4-3 and TRBJ1-1, with D unresolved. Germline V gene data show CDR1 as LGHNA and CDR2 as YSLEER. This CDR3 has 14 residues. CDR3 nucleotide sequence: TGCTCCAGCAGCCAACAGTCCACGAACACTGAAGCTTTCTTT. It translates to CSSSQQSTNTEAFF.

This clonotype was seen only a few times. The rearrangement uses TRBV7-2 and TRBJ2-1; the match to TRBD2 covers 8 bases. The CDR3 has 16 amino acids. From germline, CDR1 is SGHTA and CDR2 FQGNSA. The trim removed 7 bases at V and 4 bases at J, leaving 12 bases unmatched. The CDR3 DNA follows: TGTGCCAGCAAGGCCCTACATAGCGGGATGTACAATGAGCAGTTCTTC. Protein: CASKALHSGMYNEQFF. The complete variable domain, with remaining parts taken from reference TRBV7-2 and TRBJ2-1, reads GAGVSQSPSNKVTEKGKDVELRCDPISGHTALYWYRQSLGQGLEFLIYFQGNSAPDKSGLPSDRFSAERTGGSVSTLTIQRTQQEDSAVYLCASKALHSGMYNEQFFGPGTRLTVL.

The V call is TRBV7-9, the J call TRBJ2-1, with D tentatively TRBD2 (5 bases). The CDR3 covers 15 residues. Germline values: CDR1 SEHNR, CDR2 FQNEAQ (reference sequence). Deletions cut 4 bases from V and 5 bases from J, with 15 bases between. CDR3 sequence: CASSSELVTDNEQFF. The CDR3 DNA sequence: TGTGCCAGCAGCTCGGAACTAGTGACGGACAATGAGCAGTTCTTC.

The V gene is TRBV5-5, the J gene TRBJ1-2, with D possibly matching TRBD1 (5 bases). There are 13 residues in the CDR3. The germline V gene has CDR1 SGHKS and CDR2 YYEKEE (reference sequence). With 0 bases removed from V and 11 bases from J, the gap between germline ends came to 14 bases. The chain's CDR3 is CASSLGGTASYTF. The DNA for the CDR3 is TGTGCCAGCAGCTTGGGCGGGACCGCCAGTTACACCTTC.

This clonotype was seen only a few times. The chain links TRBV7-9 to TRBJ2-2; TRBD2 aligns across 12 bases. The CDR3 sequence is 16 residues long. V lost 5 bases and J lost 4; bases outside the gene matches: 5. Germline loops: CDR1 SEHNR, CDR2 FQNEAQ (reference sequence). DNA of the CDR3: TGTGCCAGCAGCGCTAGCGGGGGGGCCTTCACCGGGGAGCTGTTTTTT. Protein sequence: CASSASGGAFTGELFF.

This chain connects TRBV29-1 to TRBJ1-4; D unresolved. This CDR3 contains 12 residues. Germline CDR1 SQVTM, CDR2 ANQGSEA. V lost 7 bases and J lost 4, with 10 bases in between. For the CDR3, the DNA is TGCAGCGCCCGGACCCTTAATGAAAAACTGTTTTTT. Translation: CSARTLNEKLFF.

The V and J genes are TRBV30 and TRBJ2-5; D is uncertain. V was trimmed by 1 base and J by 3 bases, leaving 12 bases between them. The CDR3 covers 14 residues. The germline CDR1 and CDR2 sequences are GTSNPN and SVGIG (reference sequence). The CDR3 bases are TGTGCCTGGAGTGGGAGCCTGGTGAAAGAGACCCAGTACTTC. Translation: CAWSGSLVKETQYF.

This clonotype was seen a few times. The chain carries TRBV20-1 and TRBJ2-7; 10 nucleotides match TRBD1. V was clipped by 5 bases and J by 4 bases; unmatched bases: 11. Germline V lookup: CDR1 DFQATT, CDR2 SNEGSKA (reference sequence). The length of the CDR3 is 15 residues. CDR3 nucleotide sequence: TGCAGTGCTTCAAGCGGACAGGGGGTAACGTACGAGCAGTACTTC. It codes for CSASSGQGVTYEQYF.

Many counts were recorded for this clonotype. The genes are TRBV15 and TRBJ1-1; perhaps TRBD1 as D (6 bases). Per germline, CDR1 LNHNV and CDR2 YYDKDF (reference sequence). Trimming removed 10 bases from V and 7 bases from J, with 19 bases in between. The CDR3 contains 13 residues. The CDR3 is CAKEGGGVGEAFF. The CDR3 DNA sequence: TGTGCCAAAGAAGGGGGGGGAGTGGGTGAAGCTTTCTTT.

The CDR3 is CSAPSPSGIAQYF. CDR3 in DNA: TGCAGTGCCCCTAGTCCGTCAGGGATTGCGCAGTATTTT. The V gene is TRBV20-1, the J gene TRBJ2-3; maybe TRBD1 (5 bases). Trimming removed 6 bases from V and 10 bases from J, with 20 bases in between. CDR1 DFQATT and CDR2 SNEGSKA come from the germline V gene (reference sequence). The CDR3 is 13 residues long.

This sequence joins TRBV20-1 and TRBJ2-1; D remains unclear. The germline V gene encodes CDR1 DFQATT and CDR2 SNEGSKA (reference sequence). The germline V and J ends were trimmed by 0 bases and 7 bases, with 19 bases remaining between them. This CDR3 is built from 16 residues. The CDR3 here is CSARDRFGPLPNEQFF. CDR3 sequence (DNA): TGCAGTGCTAGAGATCGTTTCGGGCCCCTCCCTAATGAGCAGTTCTTC.